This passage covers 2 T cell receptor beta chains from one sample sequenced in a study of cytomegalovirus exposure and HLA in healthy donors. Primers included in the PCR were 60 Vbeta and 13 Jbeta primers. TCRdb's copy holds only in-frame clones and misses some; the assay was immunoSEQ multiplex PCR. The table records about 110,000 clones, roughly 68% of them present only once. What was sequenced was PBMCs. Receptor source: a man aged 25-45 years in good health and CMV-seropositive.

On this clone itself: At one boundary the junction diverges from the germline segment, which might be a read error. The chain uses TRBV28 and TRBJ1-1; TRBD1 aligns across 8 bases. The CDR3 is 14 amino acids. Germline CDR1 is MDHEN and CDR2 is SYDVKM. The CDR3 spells CASSDRGMKTEAFF. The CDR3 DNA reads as TGTGCCAGCAGTGACAGGGGCATGAAGACTGAAGCTTTCTTT.

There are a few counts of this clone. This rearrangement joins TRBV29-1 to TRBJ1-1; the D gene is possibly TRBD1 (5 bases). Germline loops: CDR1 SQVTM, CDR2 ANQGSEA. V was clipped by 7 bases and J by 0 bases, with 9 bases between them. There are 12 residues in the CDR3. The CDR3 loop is CSGGTMNTEAFF. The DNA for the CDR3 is TGCAGCGGAGGGACTATGAACACTGAAGCTTTCTTT.